This TCR beta chain was captured by sequencing in a study of neurological immune-mediated disorders. This clonotype has at least ten counts. Each CDR3 protein is one row after TCRdb ran MiXCR on the 5' RACE reads. The sample shows some 79,000 distinct CDR3 sequences, about 14% of them seen only once. J gave up 3 bases and V 5 bases, and 8 bases lay outside the gene matches. Germline V gene lookup returns CDR1 MDHEN and CDR2 SYDVKM. The CDR3 sequence is 15 residues long. The specimen sequenced was PBMCs. The chain recombines TRBV28 with TRBJ2-7; TRBD1 matches at 9 bases. This receptor was identified in a woman aged 50 to 60 in good health. CDR3 nucleotide sequence: TGTGCCAGCAGTATCTCCGGGACAGGGCTCTACGAGCAGTACTTC. Translated, it gives CASSISGTGLYEQYF.